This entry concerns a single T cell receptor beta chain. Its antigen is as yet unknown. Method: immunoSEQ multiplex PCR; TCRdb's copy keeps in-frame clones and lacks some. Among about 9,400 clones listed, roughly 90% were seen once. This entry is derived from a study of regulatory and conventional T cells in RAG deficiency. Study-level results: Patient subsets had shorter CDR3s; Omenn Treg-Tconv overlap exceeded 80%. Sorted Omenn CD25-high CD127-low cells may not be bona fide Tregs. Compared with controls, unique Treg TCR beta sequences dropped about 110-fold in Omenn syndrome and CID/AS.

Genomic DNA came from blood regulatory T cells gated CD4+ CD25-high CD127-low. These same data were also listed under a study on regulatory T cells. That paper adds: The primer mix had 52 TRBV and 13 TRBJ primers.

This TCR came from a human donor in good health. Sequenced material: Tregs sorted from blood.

CDR3 nucleotides: TGTGCCAGCAGTAAGGGACAGGATAATTCACCCCTCCACTTT. This gives the protein CASSKGQDNSPLHF. This chain uses TRBV2 with TRBJ1-6; 8 positions agree with TRBD1. This CDR3 is 14 amino acids long. The germline gives CDR1 SNHLY, CDR2 FYNNEI. Trimming removed 5 bases from V and 5 bases from J; junction bases left unmatched: 2.